The sample holds a few counts of the clone carrying this TCR beta chain. No antigen is known for it. This record comes from a study of T cell repertoires in cytomegalovirus infection. Study as a whole: Indications of both CMV infection and matching HLA type were provided by public TCR beta signatures. Notes on the study in general: Individuals carrying CMV plus the relevant HLA were identified by cumulative frequency of public TCR beta families.

TCRdb passed the reads through MiXCR, listing each CDR3 protein once. The table has approximately 910,000 distinct CDR3 sequences, roughly 31% seen once; the top ten hold roughly an eighth. The TCR was taken from a human donor in good health (CMV status not recorded). Some clones in this sample may be carry-over from other donors' samples. The source was cultured CD8+ T cells from PBMCs, collected from culture after CMV antigen stimulation.

CDR3 region: CASSRTAANTGELFF. The CDR3 DNA reads TGTGCCAGCTCACGAACGGCGGCGAACACCGGGGAGCTGTTTTTT. J is TRBJ2-2 and V is TRBV6-1, with D unresolved. The length of the CDR3 is 15 residues. V lost 8 bases and J 0 bases, leaving 13 bases between the germline ends. The germline gives CDR1 MNHNS, CDR2 SASEGT.